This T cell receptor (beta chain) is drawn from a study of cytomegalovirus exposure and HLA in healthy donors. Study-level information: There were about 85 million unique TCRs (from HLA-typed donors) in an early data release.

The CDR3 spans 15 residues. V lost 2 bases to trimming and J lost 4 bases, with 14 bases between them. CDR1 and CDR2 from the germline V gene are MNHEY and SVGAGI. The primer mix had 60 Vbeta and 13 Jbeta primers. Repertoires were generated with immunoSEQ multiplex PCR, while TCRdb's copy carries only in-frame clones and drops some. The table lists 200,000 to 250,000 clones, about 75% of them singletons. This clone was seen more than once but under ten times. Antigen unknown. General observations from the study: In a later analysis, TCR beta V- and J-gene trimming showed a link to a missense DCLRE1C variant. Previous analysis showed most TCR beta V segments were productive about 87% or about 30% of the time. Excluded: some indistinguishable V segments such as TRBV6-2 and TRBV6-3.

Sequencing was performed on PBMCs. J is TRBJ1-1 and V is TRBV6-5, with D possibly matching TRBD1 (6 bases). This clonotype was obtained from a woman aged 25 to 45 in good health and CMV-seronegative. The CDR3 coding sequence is TGTGCCAGCAGTTACAGGGCGGACAGTAGCACTGAAGCTTTCTTT. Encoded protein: CASSYRADSSTEAFF.